A single T cell receptor beta chain is shown here with its context. CDR1 is SGHDT and CDR2 is YYEEEE in the germline V gene. The length of the CDR3 is 13 residues. As the method of synthesis, 5'RACE template switching with UMIs yielded TCR beta cDNA. TCRdb reanalyzed the 5' RACE reads, giving one entry per CDR3 protein sequence and no DNA. The sample has about 550,000 distinct CDR3 sequences. This specimen belongs to a study of T cells expressing NK-cell markers. Study-wide context: It was from sorted CD3+CD56+NKG2C+, CD3+CD56+NKG2C- and CD3+CD56-NKG2C+ T cells that TCR beta repertoires came.

The clonotype was recovered from a man younger than 35 in good health. The sample taken for sequencing was blood T cells: a sorted CD56 or NKG2C T cell subset, CD4+ or CD8+ T cells, or bulk PBMC T cells (not recorded which). J is TRBJ2-1 and V is TRBV5-6; as DNA is missing, the TRBD2 call by TCRdb cannot be tested. The CDR3 region is CASSLAGTSIPFF.